This T cell receptor beta chain was captured in a study of blood T cell repertoires in COVID-19. Looking at the study overall: T cells, B-cell-depleted T cells, or PBMCs provided the cDNA or gDNA that served as material.

This clone has more than one count but fewer than ten. Self-reported history from a screening survey and questionnaire set each donor's cohort. V was trimmed by 5 bases and J by 4 bases, leaving 12 bases between them. The CDR3 totals 14 residues. Germline V CDR1 and CDR2: SGHNT, YENEEA. Generated by immunoSEQ multiplex PCR, the TCRdb table keeps only in-frame clones and is missing some. The sample lists 200,000 to 250,000 clones, 82% occurring once. V is TRBV11-3 and J is TRBJ2-1; maybe TRBD1 (7 bases). The receptor comes from a woman aged 55-69 years who had recovered from COVID-19. The material sequenced was PBMCs or T cells enriched from blood (not recorded which). The CDR3 DNA reads TGTGCCAGCAGCGGGGGGACAGCTTACAATGAGCAGTTCTTC. It is translated as CASSGGTAYNEQFF.